This T cell receptor (beta chain) appears in the sequencing data of a study of T-cell memory formation after mild COVID-19. Trimming took 6 bases from V and 4 from J, leaving 17 bases between them. The germline V gene encodes CDR1 GTSNPN and CDR2 SVGIG (reference sequence). This CDR3 has 14 residues. TCRalpha and TCRbeta libraries used 5'RACE with constant-segment primers and UMIs. TCRdb re-called the 5' RACE reads with MiXCR, one entry per CDR3 protein. This sample has around 400,000 distinct CDR3 sequences, with approximately 24% found just once. Study findings and constraints: Among CD4+ contracting clones, most were CM and EM, and CD8+ ones EMRA.

This clonotype was counted a few times. What it binds is not known. The genes are TRBV30 and TRBJ2-3; D is possibly TRBD1 (6 bases). Sequencing was carried out using PBMCs or a T cell subset sorted from them (not recorded which). The TCR comes from an adult woman who had mild COVID-19 (a few samples of this study predate the infection). Cell type and time point are not known. CDR3 region: CACTGQGLADTQYF. The CDR3 DNA reads TGTGCCTGTACAGGGCAGGGTTTGGCAGATACGCAGTATTTT.